Sequencing of this TCR beta chain was carried out in a study of T-cell memory formation after mild COVID-19. Findings and limits, study-wide: SARS-CoV-2 specificity was not confirmed for second-wave clones peaking on day 37. Later expanders leaned toward CD4+, whereas clones contracting from day 15 to 85 were balanced CD4/CD8.

CDR1 and CDR2 from the germline V gene are DFQATT and SNEGSKA (reference sequence). J gave up 0 bases and V 3 bases, and 3 bases lay outside the gene matches. The CDR3 is made up of 14 amino acids. Using constant-segment primers, 5'RACE produced TCR alpha and TCR beta cDNA libraries carrying sample barcodes and UMIs. One entry per CDR3 protein, called by TCRdb with MiXCR from the 5' RACE reads. The sample holds under 300,000 distinct CDR3 sequences, approximately 8.4% seen once. Comment on this clonotype: Its antigen is not known.

The chain carries TRBV20-1 and TRBJ2-3; TRBD2 aligns across 7 bases. This TCR was sampled from a man between 18 and 35 years old who had mild COVID-19 (a few samples of this study predate the infection). Cell type and time point are not known. Sequencing was performed on PBMCs or a T cell subset sorted from them (not recorded which). DNA of the CDR3: TGCAGTGCTAGCAGCGGGGTCAGCACAGATACGCAGTATTTT. Protein product: CSASSGVSTDTQYF.